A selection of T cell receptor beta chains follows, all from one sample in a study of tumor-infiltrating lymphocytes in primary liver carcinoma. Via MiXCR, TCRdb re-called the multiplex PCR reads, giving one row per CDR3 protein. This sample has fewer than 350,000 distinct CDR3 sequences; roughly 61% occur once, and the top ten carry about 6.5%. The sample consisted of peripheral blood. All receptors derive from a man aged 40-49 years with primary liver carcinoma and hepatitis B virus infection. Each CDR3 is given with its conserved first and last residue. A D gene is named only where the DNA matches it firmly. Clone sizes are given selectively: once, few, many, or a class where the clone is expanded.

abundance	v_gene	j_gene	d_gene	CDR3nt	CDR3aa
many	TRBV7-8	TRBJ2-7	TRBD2	TGTGCCAGCAGCCCTTCACCGGGAGGGTACGAGCAGTACTTC	CASSPSPGGYEQYF
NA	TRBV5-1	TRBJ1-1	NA	TGCGCCAGCAGCACTGGGGGCCCGTCAGGGGAGGCTTTCTTT	CASSTGGPSGEAFF
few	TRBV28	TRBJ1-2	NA	TGTGCCAGCAGTCAGATTTCGGGGGGATTAGCTAACTATGGCTACACCTTC	CASSQISGGLANYGYTF
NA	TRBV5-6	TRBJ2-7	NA	TGTGCCAGCAGCTCGGGGGCCAGCTCCTACGAGCACTACTTC	CASSSGASSYEHYF
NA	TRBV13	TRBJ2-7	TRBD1	TGTGCCAGCACCTTTTGTCAGGGGGCATGGGAGCAGTACTTC	CASTFCQGAWEQYF
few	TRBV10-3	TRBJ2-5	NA	TGTGCCATCAGTGAGACGGTGGGGAGCGAGACCCAGTACTTC	CAISETVGSETQYF
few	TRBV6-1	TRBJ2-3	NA	TGTGCCAGCAGAACCAACACAGATACGCAGTATTTT	CASRTNTDTQYF
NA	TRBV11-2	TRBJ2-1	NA	TGTGCCAGCAGTTTAACCCCCGGGGGCTACAATGAGCAGTTCTTC	CASSLTPGGYNEQFF
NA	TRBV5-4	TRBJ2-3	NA	TGTGCCAGCAGCTTGGCCCCAGGGCTTAGGAGAACAGATACGCAGTATTTT	CASSLAPGLRRTDTQYF
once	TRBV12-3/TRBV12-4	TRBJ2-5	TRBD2	TGTGCCAGCAGGACTAGCGGACTCTCTCAAGAGACCCAGTACTTC	CASRTSGLSQETQYF
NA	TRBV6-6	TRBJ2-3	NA	TGTGCCAGCAGTTACCAGAGGGGTACGCAGTATTTT	CASSYQRGTQYF
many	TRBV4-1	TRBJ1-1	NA	TGCGCCAGCAGAGGGCTGGGGACTGAAGCTTTCTTT	CASRGLGTEAFF
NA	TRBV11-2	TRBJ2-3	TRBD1	TGTACCAGCAACCGGGACAGGGATCGGTCGGGCACAGATACGCAGTATTTT	CTSNRDRDRSGTDTQYF
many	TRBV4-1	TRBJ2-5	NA	TGCGCCAGCAGCCAAGTTCCAGATTTCCAAGAGACCCAGTACTTC	CASSQVPDFQETQYF
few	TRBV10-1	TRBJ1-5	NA	TGCGTCCACAAGCAGGCGAAGTTGGATCAGCCCCAGCATTTT	CVHKQAKLDQPQHF
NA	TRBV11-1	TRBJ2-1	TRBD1	TGTGCCAGCAGCGGGGACAGGGTTTACAATGAGCAATTCTTC	CASSGDRVYNEQFF
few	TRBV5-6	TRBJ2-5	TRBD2	TGTGCCAGCACTCGAACGGGGGGGGAGACCCAGTACTTC	CASTRTGGETQYF
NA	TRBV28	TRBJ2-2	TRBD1	TGTGCCAGCAGGCGACAGGGTGGCGCCGGGGAGCTGTTTTTT	CASRRQGGAGELFF
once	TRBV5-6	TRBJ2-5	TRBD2	TGTGCCGGCAGCTTGGAGCTAGCGGGAGTAGACTTGGAGACCCAGTACTTC	CAGSLELAGVDLETQYF
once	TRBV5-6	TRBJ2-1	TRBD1	TGTGCCAGCAGCTCGGACAGGGGGAGTACCAATGAGCAGTTCTTC	CASSSDRGSTNEQFF
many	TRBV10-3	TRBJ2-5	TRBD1	TGTGCCACCACAGGGGGACAAGAGACCCAGTACTTC	CATTGGQETQYF
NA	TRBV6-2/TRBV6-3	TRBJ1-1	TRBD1	TGTGCCAGCAGTTACGACGACAGGGGCTTCCTCGGCACTGAAGCTTTCTTT	CASSYDDRGFLGTEAFF
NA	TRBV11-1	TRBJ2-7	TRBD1	TGTGCCAGCAACCTCCCCAGGACAGGGTCCGGCAAGCAGTACTTC	CASNLPRTGSGKQYF
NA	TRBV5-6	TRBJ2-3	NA	TGTGCCAGCAGCAGGGACAAGGGGGGAACAGATACGCAGTATTTT	CASSRDKGGTDTQYF
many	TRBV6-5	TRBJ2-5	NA	TGTGCCAGCCATCCACGGTCTCGAGAGACCCAGTACTTC	CASHPRSRETQYF
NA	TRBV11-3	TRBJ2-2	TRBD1	TGTGGCAGCGGGGCGGGACAGGGGAGAGTCGGGGAGCTGTTTTTT	CGSGAGQGRVGELFF
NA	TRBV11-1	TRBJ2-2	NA	TGTACCAGCAGCTTAATTTGGGACCGGTATACCGGGGAGCTGTTTTTT	CTSSLIWDRYTGELFF
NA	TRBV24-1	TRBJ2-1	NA	TGTGCCACCAGGGGACGGGGAACCTCCTACAATGAGCAGTTCTTC	CATRGRGTSYNEQFF
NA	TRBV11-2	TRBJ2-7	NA	TGTGCCAGCAGCTCCAACCTTCGTGTCTACGAGCAGTACTTC	CASSSNLRVYEQYF
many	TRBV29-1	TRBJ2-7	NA	TGCAGCGTTGAGGGCGCCTACGAGCAGTACTTC	CSVEGAYEQYF
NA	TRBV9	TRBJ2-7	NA	TGTGCCAGCAGCGTAGGGATTGGAAAGGCAATCGGGACGGAGCAGTACTTC	CASSVGIGKAIGTEQYF
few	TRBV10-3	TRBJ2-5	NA	TGTGCCATCAGGCGGGACTCCCCCGGGACCCAGTACTTC	CAIRRDSPGTQYF
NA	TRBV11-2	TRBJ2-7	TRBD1	TGTGCCAGCAGTTACAACCGGGACAGGAGGCACCACGAGCAGTACTTC	CASSYNRDRRHHEQYF
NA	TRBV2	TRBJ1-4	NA	TGTGCCAGGCGGGGACTTTCAACTAATGAAAAACTGTTTTTT	CARRGLSTNEKLFF
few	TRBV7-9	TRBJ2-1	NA	TGTGCCAGCAGCTTAGCCGGAGTCCGGGAGTTGGGCGGGAATGAGCAGTTCTTC	CASSLAGVRELGGNEQFF
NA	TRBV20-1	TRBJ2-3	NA	TGCAGTGCGATCAATGGGGGGCTTATAGATACGCAGTATTTT	CSAINGGLIDTQYF
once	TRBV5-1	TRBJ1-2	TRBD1	TGCGCCAGCAACGAGACAGGGGTCTATGGCTACACCTTC	CASNETGVYGYTF
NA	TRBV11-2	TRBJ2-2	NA	TGTGCCGGTAGCTTAGTAGACACCGGGGAGCTGTTTTTT	CAGSLVDTGELFF
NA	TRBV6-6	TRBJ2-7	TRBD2	TGCGCCATCGGACTAGCGGGAGCCTACGAGCAGTACTTC	CAIGLAGAYEQYF
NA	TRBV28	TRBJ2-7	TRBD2	TGTGCCAGCAGTTTACCCCCGAGCGGGAGGAGTCTCTACGAGCAGTACTTC	CASSLPPSGRSLYEQYF
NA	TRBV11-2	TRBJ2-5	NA	TGTGCCAGCAGTGAGTGTTTGGAGGAGACCCAGTACTTC	CASSECLEETQYF
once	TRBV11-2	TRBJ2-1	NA	TGTGCCAGCACACCGGGCCCGGGGAGATCCTACAATGAGCAGTTCTTC	CASTPGPGRSYNEQFF
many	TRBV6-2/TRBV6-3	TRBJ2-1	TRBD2	TGTGCCAGCAGACCCCTAGCGGGAGTGAACAATGAGCAGTTCTTC	CASRPLAGVNNEQFF
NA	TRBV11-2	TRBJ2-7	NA	TGTGCCAGCAGCATAACTAGCTGGATGAGCAGCGAGCAGTACTTC	CASSITSWMSSEQYF
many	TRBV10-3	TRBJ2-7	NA	TGTGCCATCAGTGTGGAGGGGGCCCACGAGCAGTACTTC	CAISVEGAHEQYF
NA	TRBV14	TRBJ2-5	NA	TGTGCCAGTAACCAAGGACTGATAGAGACCCAGTACTTC	CASNQGLIETQYF
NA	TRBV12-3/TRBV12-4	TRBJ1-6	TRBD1	TGTGCCAGCAGTTTAGGATCAGGGGGTCATGATAATTCACCCCTCCACTTC	CASSLGSGGHDNSPLHF
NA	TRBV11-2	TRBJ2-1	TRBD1	TGTGCCAGCAGCCCAGCTCCCCAGGGACAGGGGTTTTGGAGCGGGAGAATAAATGAGCAGTTCTTC	CASSPAPQGQGFWSGRINEQFF
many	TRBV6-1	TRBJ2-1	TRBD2	TGTGCCAGCAGTGTAGCGGGGTCCTACAATGAGCAGTTCTTC	CASSVAGSYNEQFF
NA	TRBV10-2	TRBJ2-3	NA	TGCGCCAGCAAGTGGCGGGTGAGCACAGATACGCAGTATTTT	CASKWRVSTDTQYF
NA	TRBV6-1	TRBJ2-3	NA	TGTGCCAGCTGTCAGGGACTGGGCCAAGGTACGCAGTATTTT	CASCQGLGQGTQYF
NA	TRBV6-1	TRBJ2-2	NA	TGTGCCAGCAGTTTTCCGACTAACACCGGGGAGCTGTTTTTT	CASSFPTNTGELFF
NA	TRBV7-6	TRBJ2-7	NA	TGTGCCAGCAGCTTAGAGAACCTCGGCGAGCAGTACTTC	CASSLENLGEQYF
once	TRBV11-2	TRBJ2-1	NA	TGTGCTAGCAGCTTCGTGCTCAACAATGAGCAGTTCTTC	CASSFVLNNEQFF
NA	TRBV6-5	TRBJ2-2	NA	NA	CAGSYYVCLNTGELFF
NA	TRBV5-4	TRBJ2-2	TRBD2	TGTGCCAGCAGCTTTGACCCTCAAGCGGGAAACACCGGGGAGCTGTTTTTT	CASSFDPQAGNTGELFF
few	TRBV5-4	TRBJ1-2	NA	TGTGCCAGCAGCTTGCGTGGGGCACTTAACTATGGCTACACCTTC	CASSLRGALNYGYTF